A selection of T cell receptor beta chains follows, all from one sample in a study of blood T cell repertoires in COVID-19. Data came from immunoSEQ multiplex PCR; TCRdb stores just in-frame clones and leaves some out. This sample has over 250,000 clones; around 86% occur once, and the top ten carry about 2.7%. The source material was PBMCs or T cells enriched from blood (not recorded which). These receptors were collected from a woman under 30 who had recovered from COVID-19. Both conserved end residues are part of each CDR3. Fields, in order: D gene, clone size, V gene, J gene, CDR3 protein, CDR3 DNA. D genes are given only for firm matches. Clone size is given for some rows only: seen once, a few or many times, or a class if the clone is expanded.

D gene: TRBD1
clone size: -
V gene: TRBV2
J gene: TRBJ2-2
CDR3 protein: CASSDPAGGVSGELFF
CDR3 DNA: TGTGCCAGCAGTGATCCAGCAGGGGGCGTATCCGGGGAGCTGTTTTTT

D gene: -
clone size: -
V gene: TRBV5-1
J gene: TRBJ2-5
CDR3 protein: CASSLGQTGKTQYF
CDR3 DNA: TGCGCCAGCAGCTTGGGACAAACAGGGAAGACCCAGTACTTC

D gene: TRBD1
clone size: -
V gene: TRBV29-1
J gene: TRBJ1-1
CDR3 protein: CSVARGQGQTEAFF
CDR3 DNA: TGCAGCGTTGCAAGAGGACAGGGGCAAACTGAAGCTTTCTTT

D gene: TRBD2
clone size: -
V gene: TRBV7-2
J gene: TRBJ2-1
CDR3 protein: CASSFFGRYNEQFF
CDR3 DNA: TGTGCCAGCAGCTTTTTCGGGAGGTACAATGAGCAGTTCTTC

D gene: TRBD2
clone size: -
V gene: TRBV9
J gene: TRBJ2-1
CDR3 protein: CASSARTSGGNEQFF
CDR3 DNA: TGTGCCAGCAGCGCCCGGACTAGCGGGGGCAATGAGCAGTTCTTC

D gene: -
clone size: -
V gene: TRBV24-1
J gene: TRBJ2-2
CDR3 protein: CATSSRGTPGELFF
CDR3 DNA: TGTGCCACCAGCTCAAGAGGAACGCCCGGGGAGCTGTTTTTT

D gene: TRBD1
clone size: -
V gene: TRBV30
J gene: TRBJ2-7
CDR3 protein: CAWSVGTGGVNEQYF
CDR3 DNA: TGTGCCTGGAGTGTGGGGACAGGGGGCGTCAACGAGCAGTACTTC

D gene: -
clone size: -
V gene: TRBV11-2
J gene: TRBJ1-1
CDR3 protein: CASSLGGGETEAFF
CDR3 DNA: TGTGCCAGCAGCTTAGGAGGGGGAGAGACTGAAGCTTTCTTT

D gene: TRBD2
clone size: once
V gene: TRBV5-4
J gene: TRBJ2-1
CDR3 protein: CASRQTSGGDREQFF
CDR3 DNA: TGTGCCAGCAGACAAACTAGCGGGGGGGATCGTGAGCAGTTCTTC

D gene: -
clone size: -
V gene: TRBV6-2/TRBV6-3
J gene: TRBJ2-7
CDR3 protein: CASSYSGTLSYEQYF
CDR3 DNA: TGTGCCAGCAGTTACTCCGGGACACTATCCTACGAGCAGTACTTC

D gene: -
clone size: -
V gene: TRBV7-3
J gene: TRBJ2-1
CDR3 protein: CASSDYGGSYNEQFF
CDR3 DNA: TGTGCCAGCAGCGATTACGGAGGCTCCTACAATGAGCAGTTCTTC

D gene: -
clone size: few
V gene: TRBV11-2
J gene: TRBJ1-1
CDR3 protein: CASSLNFPNTEAFF
CDR3 DNA: TGTGCCAGCAGCTTAAACTTTCCGAACACTGAAGCTTTCTTT

D gene: -
clone size: -
V gene: TRBV11-2
J gene: TRBJ1-3
CDR3 protein: CASSLTRGTGNTIYF
CDR3 DNA: TGTGCCAGCAGCTTAACCAGGGGAACTGGAAACACCATATATTTT

D gene: TRBD2
clone size: few
V gene: TRBV5-1
J gene: TRBJ2-5
CDR3 protein: CASSLSGAQYF
CDR3 DNA: TGCGCCAGCAGCCTGAGCGGGGCCCAGTACTTC

D gene: TRBD2
clone size: -
V gene: TRBV15
J gene: TRBJ2-2
CDR3 protein: CATGPGGRTGELFF
CDR3 DNA: TGTGCCACCGGACCGGGAGGTAGGACCGGGGAGCTGTTTTTT

D gene: -
clone size: -
V gene: TRBV2
J gene: TRBJ1-1
CDR3 protein: CASKSEAATEAFF
CDR3 DNA: TGTGCCAGCAAGAGTGAAGCGGCTACTGAAGCTTTCTTT

D gene: TRBD1
clone size: few
V gene: TRBV18
J gene: TRBJ1-3
CDR3 protein: CASSPIDRGPSGNTIYF
CDR3 DNA: TGTGCCAGCTCACCAATCGACAGGGGACCCTCTGGAAACACCATATATTTT

D gene: TRBD1
clone size: -
V gene: TRBV28
J gene: TRBJ2-5
CDR3 protein: CASSWDRGAGETQYF
CDR3 DNA: TGTGCCAGCAGTTGGGACAGGGGGGCTGGGGAGACCCAGTACTTC

D gene: -
clone size: -
V gene: TRBV5-6
J gene: TRBJ1-2
CDR3 protein: CASILLGNTYGYTF
CDR3 DNA: TGTGCCAGCATCCTGCTAGGAAATACCTATGGCTACACCTTC

D gene: -
clone size: -
V gene: TRBV9
J gene: TRBJ1-5
CDR3 protein: CASSVGGGRSQPQHF
CDR3 DNA: TGTGCCAGCAGCGTAGGGGGGGGGCGAAGTCAGCCCCAGCATTTT

D gene: -
clone size: -
V gene: TRBV5-1
J gene: TRBJ1-1
CDR3 protein: CASSYGAVGTEAFF
CDR3 DNA: TGCGCCAGCAGCTATGGTGCGGTGGGCACTGAAGCTTTCTTT

D gene: TRBD2
clone size: -
V gene: TRBV6-4
J gene: TRBJ2-1
CDR3 protein: CASSEASGAYNEQFF
CDR3 DNA: TGTGCCAGCAGTGAGGCTAGCGGGGCGTACAATGAGCAGTTCTTC

D gene: -
clone size: once
V gene: TRBV21-1
J gene: TRBJ2-7
CDR3 protein: CASSKWETGQLYEQYF
CDR3 DNA: TGTGCCAGCAGCAAATGGGAGACAGGCCAACTCTACGAGCAGTACTTC

D gene: -
clone size: -
V gene: TRBV30
J gene: TRBJ1-2
CDR3 protein: CAWTGVGGYTF
CDR3 DNA: TGTGCCTGGACAGGGGTGGGTGGCTACACCTTC

D gene: TRBD2
clone size: -
V gene: TRBV30
J gene: TRBJ2-1
CDR3 protein: CAWSVGSGRFDEQFF
CDR3 DNA: TGTGCCTGGAGTGTGGGTAGCGGGAGGTTCGATGAGCAGTTCTTC

D gene: TRBD1
clone size: few
V gene: TRBV28
J gene: TRBJ2-7
CDR3 protein: CASSSYTNRDRVNEQYF
CDR3 DNA: TGTGCCAGCAGTTCCTACACGAATCGGGACAGGGTAAACGAGCAGTACTTC

D gene: -
clone size: -
V gene: TRBV11-1
J gene: TRBJ2-7
CDR3 protein: CASSSGVTSYEQYF
CDR3 DNA: TGTGCCAGCAGCTCAGGGGTCACTTCCTACGAGCAGTACTTC

D gene: -
clone size: -
V gene: TRBV29-1
J gene: TRBJ2-1
CDR3 protein: CSVEGWRSGSYNEQFF
CDR3 DNA: TGCAGCGTTGAAGGGTGGCGGAGCGGTTCCTACAATGAGCAGTTCTTC

D gene: -
clone size: -
V gene: TRBV6-6
J gene: TRBJ1-3
CDR3 protein: CASSYSSPGSGNTIYF
CDR3 DNA: TGTGCCAGCAGTTACTCGAGCCCCGGCTCTGGAAACACCATATATTTT

D gene: -
clone size: -
V gene: TRBV21-1
J gene: TRBJ2-2
CDR3 protein: CASSLPRGADTGELFF
CDR3 DNA: TGTGCCAGCAGCCTCCCGCGGGGGGCGGACACCGGGGAGCTGTTTTTT

D gene: -
clone size: once
V gene: TRBV27
J gene: TRBJ1-6
CDR3 protein: CASSYGGGNSPLHF
CDR3 DNA: TGTGCCAGCAGTTATGGGGGAGGTAATTCACCCCTCCACTTT

D gene: -
clone size: -
V gene: TRBV7-9
J gene: TRBJ1-3
CDR3 protein: CASSANSGNTIYF
CDR3 DNA: TGTGCCAGCAGCGCAAACAGTGGAAACACCATATATTTT

D gene: TRBD1
clone size: -
V gene: TRBV15
J gene: TRBJ2-1
CDR3 protein: CATSRRQGRGTGEQFF
CDR3 DNA: TGTGCCACCAGCAGACGACAGGGCCGGGGCACAGGCGAGCAGTTCTTC

D gene: -
clone size: -
V gene: TRBV27
J gene: TRBJ2-3
CDR3 protein: CASSLSGWAESTDTQYF
CDR3 DNA: TGTGCCAGCAGCCTTTCCGGTTGGGCAGAAAGCACAGATACGCAGTATTTT

D gene: -
clone size: -
V gene: TRBV19
J gene: TRBJ1-4
CDR3 protein: CASSIDSNEEKLFF
CDR3 DNA: TGTGCCAGTAGTATTGACTCGAACGAGGAAAAACTGTTTTTT

D gene: -
clone size: few
V gene: TRBV19
J gene: TRBJ2-7
CDR3 protein: CASSMEGEPYEQYF
CDR3 DNA: TGTGCCAGTAGTATGGAAGGGGAACCCTACGAGCAGTACTTC

D gene: -
clone size: -
V gene: TRBV25-1
J gene: TRBJ2-2
CDR3 protein: CASSGPTENTGELFF
CDR3 DNA: TGTGCCAGCAGTGGTCCGACAGAGAACACCGGGGAGCTGTTTTTT

D gene: -
clone size: few
V gene: TRBV14
J gene: TRBJ1-6
CDR3 protein: CASSQVRGKASPLHF
CDR3 DNA: TGTGCCAGCAGCCAAGTTCGGGGGAAGGCATCACCCCTCCACTTT

D gene: TRBD1
clone size: -
V gene: TRBV7-2
J gene: TRBJ2-2
CDR3 protein: CASSQLGTGGTGELFF
CDR3 DNA: TGTGCCAGCAGCCAATTAGGGACAGGGGGCACCGGGGAGCTGTTTTTT

D gene: -
clone size: -
V gene: TRBV7-2
J gene: TRBJ2-1
CDR3 protein: CASSPLGHRVYNEQFF
CDR3 DNA: TGTGCCAGCAGCCCACTTGGTCACAGGGTCTACAATGAGCAGTTCTTC

D gene: -
clone size: -
V gene: TRBV19
J gene: TRBJ1-1
CDR3 protein: CSTGRGGKNTEAFF
CDR3 DNA: TGTTCGACGGGACGGGGGGGCAAGAACACTGAAGCTTTCTTT

D gene: -
clone size: -
V gene: TRBV10-2
J gene: TRBJ2-7
CDR3 protein: CASSERGTYEQYF
CDR3 DNA: TGCGCCAGCAGTGAAAGGGGAACCTACGAGCAGTACTTC

D gene: -
clone size: -
V gene: TRBV19
J gene: TRBJ1-5
CDR3 protein: CASSQIFGGNQPQHF
CDR3 DNA: TGTGCCAGTAGTCAGATTTTCGGGGGCAATCAGCCCCAGCATTTT

D gene: TRBD2
clone size: -
V gene: TRBV19
J gene: TRBJ2-1
CDR3 protein: CASSKSPIAGENEQFF
CDR3 DNA: TGTGCCAGTAGTAAATCCCCCATAGCGGGAGAGAATGAGCAGTTCTTC

D gene: TRBD1
clone size: -
V gene: TRBV7-2
J gene: TRBJ1-3
CDR3 protein: CASSNGQGQSPSSGNTIYF
CDR3 DNA: TGTGCCAGCAGTAATGGACAGGGCCAATCTCCCAGCTCTGGAAACACCATATATTTT

D gene: TRBD2
clone size: -
V gene: TRBV9
J gene: TRBJ2-3
CDR3 protein: CASSVGTSGSTDTQYF
CDR3 DNA: TGTGCCAGCAGCGTGGGGACTAGCGGGAGCACAGATACGCAGTATTTT

D gene: TRBD1
clone size: many
V gene: TRBV27
J gene: TRBJ1-4
CDR3 protein: CASSRQGALEKLFF
CDR3 DNA: TGTGCCAGTTCCCGACAGGGGGCGCTTGAAAAACTGTTTTTT

D gene: -
clone size: -
V gene: TRBV5-8
J gene: TRBJ1-5
CDR3 protein: CASSPKMVDYQRNQPQHF
CDR3 DNA: TGTGCCAGCAGCCCGAAGATGGTAGACTATCAACGGAATCAGCCCCAGCATTTT